These T cell receptor beta chains were read from a single sample in a study of blood T cell repertoires in COVID-19. Profiling relied on immunoSEQ multiplex PCR, and the TCRdb table lists in-frame clones only, not all of them. The table shows a few hundred thousand clones, with approximately 90% occurring only once. Sequencing was performed on PBMCs or T cells enriched from blood (not recorded which). The origin of the receptors is a young woman who had recovered from COVID-19. The CDR3 runs from the conserved cysteine through the conserved F or W. D genes are given only for firm matches. Clone size is not always given. Where it is, it says once, few, many or a class for expanded clones.

cdr3_aa cdr3_nt v_call d_call j_call clone_size
CSVGQGATNEKLFF TGCAGCGTTGGGCAGGGTGCAACTAATGAAAAACTGTTTTTT TRBV29-1 - TRBJ1-4 -
CASSTGTSGGQSSYEQYF TGTGCCAGCTCAACCGGGACTAGCGGGGGTCAGAGCTCCTACGAGCAGTACTTC TRBV18 TRBD2 TRBJ2-7 -
CATSDPGQSGELFF TGTGCCACCAGTGACCCCGGACAGTCCGGGGAGCTGTTTTTT TRBV24-1 - TRBJ2-2 -
CASSLARGVPDTQYF TGTGCCAGCAGCTTGGCCCGGGGGGTCCCAGATACGCAGTATTTT TRBV5-4 TRBD2 TRBJ2-3 -
CASSVTGMNTEAFF TGTGCCAGTAGCGTGACAGGGATGAACACTGAAGCTTTCTTT TRBV19 TRBD1 TRBJ1-1 -
CASSDGQGRTEAFF TGTGCCAGCAGTGATGGACAGGGGAGGACTGAAGCTTTCTTT TRBV6-1 TRBD1 TRBJ1-1 -
CASKKDRDYQETQYF TGTGCCAGCAAGAAGGACAGGGACTACCAAGAGACCCAGTACTTC TRBV3-1/TRBV3-2 TRBD1 TRBJ2-5 -
CASSEVRRYGYTF TGTGCCAGCAGTGAGGTGCGCCGCTATGGCTACACCTTC TRBV2 - TRBJ1-2 -
CASSLGGAGANVLTF TGTGCCAGCAGCTTAGGGGGGGCTGGGGCCAACGTCCTGACTTTC TRBV5-8 - TRBJ2-6 -
CASSEGDRFRYEQYF TGTGCCAGCAGTGAGGGGGACAGGTTTAGGTACGAGCAGTACTTC TRBV2 TRBD1 TRBJ2-7 -
CASSSTGNTEAFF TGCGCCAGCAGCTCGACAGGGAACACTGAAGCTTTCTTT TRBV5-1 - TRBJ1-1 -
CASSEWGPGETQYF TGTGCCAGCAGTGAATGGGGCCCCGGGGAGACCCAGTACTTC TRBV6-1 - TRBJ2-5 -
CASSPGQVGNTEAFF TGTGCCAGCAGCCCTGGACAGGTGGGGAACACTGAAGCTTTCTTT TRBV7-9 TRBD1 TRBJ1-1 -
CARLAPGPFNGYTF TGTGCCCGATTGGCCCCAGGCCCCTTTAATGGCTACACCTTC TRBV30 - TRBJ1-2 -
CASSLPRGDRYNEQFF TGCGCCAGCAGCTTGCCCCGGGGGGACCGATACAATGAGCAGTTCTTC TRBV5-1 TRBD2 TRBJ2-1 -
CASRPLGGEQFF TGTGCCAGCAGGCCCCTTGGAGGTGAGCAGTTCTTC TRBV3-1/TRBV3-2 - TRBJ2-1 -
CASSIRNSHGTPSGNTIYF TGTGCCAGTAGTATACGTAACAGCCACGGAACACCCTCTGGAAACACCATATATTTT TRBV19 - TRBJ1-3 few
CARKTGGELFF TGTGCCAGGAAGACGGGCGGGGAGCTGTTTTTT TRBV2 - TRBJ2-2 -
CASSRYRGQGLTHTIYF TGTGCCAGCAGCCGCTACCGTGGACAAGGGCTTACCCACACCATATATTTT TRBV5-8 - TRBJ1-3 once
CASPDRNEKLFF TGTGCCTCACCGGACAGAAATGAAAAACTGTTTTTT TRBV30 - TRBJ1-4 -
CASSFSGGNNQPQHF TGTGCCAGCAGCTTCTCCGGGGGAAACAATCAGCCCCAGCATTTT TRBV9 - TRBJ1-5 -
CASSLTGSLYGYTF TGTGCCAGCTCACTCACAGGGAGTCTCTATGGCTACACCTTC TRBV18 - TRBJ1-2 -
CASSALTSGGAYEQYF TGTGCCAGCAGTGCGCTAACTAGCGGGGGGGCCTACGAGCAGTACTTC TRBV6-1 TRBD2 TRBJ2-7 -
CAWSVGAGQETQYF TGTGCCTGGAGTGTAGGGGCCGGGCAAGAGACCCAGTACTTC TRBV30 - TRBJ2-5 -
CASSPQGQPSRDTQYF TGTGCCAGCAGTCCCCAGGGACAGCCAAGTCGGGATACGCAGTATTTT TRBV27 TRBD1 TRBJ2-3 -
CASGSRHNEKLFF TGTGCCAGCGGGAGCAGACATAATGAAAAACTGTTTTTT TRBV27 - TRBJ1-4 -
CAYDSQGFGGYTF TGTGCCTACGACTCACAGGGTTTTGGTGGCTACACCTTC TRBV10-3 - TRBJ1-2 -
CASSQDAKSQGMNTEAFF TGTGCCAGCAGCCAAGATGCGAAGTCACAGGGGATGAACACTGAAGCTTTCTTT TRBV4-2 TRBD1 TRBJ1-1 -
CASSLVQGLPGNTIYF TGCGCCAGCAGCTTGGTTCAGGGATTACCTGGAAACACCATATATTTT TRBV5-1 - TRBJ1-3 -
CAWSPSRSGGPPSYEQYF TGTGCCTGGAGTCCCTCGCGGAGCGGGGGCCCACCATCCTACGAGCAGTACTTC TRBV30 TRBD2 TRBJ2-7 few
CASSQGFPSEETQYF TGCGCCAGCAGCCAAGGATTTCCCTCGGAAGAGACCCAGTACTTC TRBV4-3 - TRBJ2-5 -
CASGQGNTGELFF TGTGCCAGCGGTCAGGGAAACACCGGGGAGCTGTTTTTT TRBV7-3 - TRBJ2-2 -
CASSRTVYNSPLHF TGTGCCAGCAGTCGGACAGTCTATAATTCACCCCTCCACTTT TRBV6-5 - TRBJ1-6 -
CASSQDRPSRAGGGYTF TGCGCCAGCAGCCAAGATCGTCCAAGCAGGGCCGGCGGAGGCTACACCTTC TRBV4-1 - TRBJ1-2 -
CASSKQISGNTIYF TGTGCCAGCAGCAAACAGATTTCTGGAAACACCATATATTTT TRBV6-5 - TRBJ1-3 -
CASSEAAFGTGSSYEQYF TGTGCCAGCAGTGAAGCGGCTTTCGGGACAGGTAGCTCCTACGAGCAGTACTTC TRBV6-1 TRBD1 TRBJ2-7 -
CASSAGTPWEQYF TGTGCCAGCAGCGCAGGGACACCATGGGAGCAGTACTTC TRBV5-5 - TRBJ2-7 -
CASSPGTGENQPQHF TGTGCCAGCAGCCCCGGGACAGGCGAGAATCAGCCCCAGCATTTT TRBV5-4 TRBD1 TRBJ1-5 -
CAIRPGGDRTEAFF TGTGCCATCAGGCCAGGGGGAGATCGGACTGAAGCTTTCTTT TRBV10-3 TRBD1 TRBJ1-1 -
CSVRPLLSDTQYF TGCAGCGTCAGACCACTACTCTCAGATACGCAGTATTTT TRBV29-1 - TRBJ2-3 once
CASSGGGNTEAFF TGTGCCAGCAGTGGGGGAGGGAACACTGAAGCTTTCTTT TRBV2 - TRBJ1-1 -
CASSLPRGGLNTEAFF TGTGCCAGCAGCTTACCCCGGGGGGGACTGAACACTGAAGCTTTCTTT TRBV11-2 - TRBJ1-1 -
CASSIRDSTANYGYTF TGTGCCAGCAGCATTAGGGACAGCACAGCTAACTATGGCTACACCTTC TRBV7-8 TRBD1 TRBJ1-2 once
CASTPGGRTRQANYGYTF TGTGCCAGCACCCCGGGAGGCCGAACACGCCAAGCTAACTATGGCTACACCTTC TRBV7-8 - TRBJ1-2 -
CASSTRTGGSYEQYF TGTGCCAGCAGCACCCGGACAGGGGGTTCATACGAGCAGTACTTC TRBV7-8 TRBD1 TRBJ2-7 -
CASSPRGQGGVSYGYTF TGTGCCAGCAGCCCTCGGGGACAGGGCGGTGTGAGCTATGGCTACACCTTC TRBV5-5 TRBD1 TRBJ1-2 -
CASSPRGGRTDTQYF TGTGCCAGCTCCCCCCGGGGGGGGCGGACAGATACGCAGTATTTT TRBV18 TRBD2 TRBJ2-3 -
CASSPDRGVPEAFF TGTGCCAGCTCACCGGACAGGGGGGTTCCTGAAGCTTTCTTT TRBV18 TRBD1 TRBJ1-1 few
CASSYAQTGTGFKNTEAFF TGTGCCAGCAGTTACGCACAGACCGGGACAGGGTTCAAGAACACTGAAGCTTTCTTT TRBV6-2/TRBV6-3 TRBD1 TRBJ1-1 -
CASSGREKRTDTQYF TGTGCCAGCAGTGGACGGGAAAAACGCACAGATACGCAGTATTTT TRBV28 - TRBJ2-3 -
CASSLKGDITEAFF TGTGCCAGCAGCTTAAAAGGGGACATCACTGAAGCTTTCTTT TRBV5-5 - TRBJ1-1 -